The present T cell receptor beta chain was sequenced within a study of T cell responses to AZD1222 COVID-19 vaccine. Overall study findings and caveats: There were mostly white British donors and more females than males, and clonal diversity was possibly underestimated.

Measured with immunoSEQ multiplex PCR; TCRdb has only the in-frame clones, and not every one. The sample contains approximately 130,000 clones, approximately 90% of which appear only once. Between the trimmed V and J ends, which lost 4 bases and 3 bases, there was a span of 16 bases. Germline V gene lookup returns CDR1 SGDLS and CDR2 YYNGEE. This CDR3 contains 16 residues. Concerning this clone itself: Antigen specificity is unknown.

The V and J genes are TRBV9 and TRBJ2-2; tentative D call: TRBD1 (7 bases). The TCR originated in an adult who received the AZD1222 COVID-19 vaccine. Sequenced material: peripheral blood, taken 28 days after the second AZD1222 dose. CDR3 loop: CASSPRQGGDTGELFF. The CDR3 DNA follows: TGTGCCAGCAGCCCTCGACAGGGAGGCGACACCGGGGAGCTGTTTTTT.